A few counts support the clone carrying this T cell receptor (beta chain). The antigen remains unidentified. Sequencing used immunoSEQ multiplex PCR; TCRdb keeps in-frame clones, though not all of them. Seen here are some 140,000 clones, under 95% observed once, and the top ten hold 10% to 14%. The CDR3 is made up of 15 amino acids. The germline V and J ends were trimmed by 0 bases and 4 bases, with 11 bases remaining between them. The germline CDR1 and CDR2 sequences are SGHAT and FQDESV (reference sequence). The entry originates in a study of cytotoxic CD8 clonotypes in ibrutinib-treated CLL. The study, taken as a whole, reports: Public clonotypes, rarely seen, contracted or held steady on treatment. Sampling of sustained-remission and progressing patients occurred at differing times.

This chain joins TRBV11-1 and TRBJ2-3, with D possibly being TRBD1 (5 bases). The specimen was PBMCs, collected after 12 months of ibrutinib treatment. The source is a human donor with chronic lymphocytic leukemia. The CDR3: CASSLASLGADTQYF. The CDR3 DNA sequence: TGTGCCAGCAGCTTAGCCTCCTTAGGGGCAGATACGCAGTATTTT.